This TCR beta chain was obtained from a study of Graves' ophthalmopathy and Graves' hyperthyroidism. Across the study: Ophthalmopathy not arising within 18 months of follow-up defined hyperthyroidism as stable.

Amplification from RNA transcripts yielded the TCR beta CDR3 regions. Scientists carried out first-round RT-PCR using HTBI primers and then a second-round multiplex PCR. A single record per CDR3 protein comes from TCRdb applying MiXCR to the multiplex PCR reads. Of roughly 1.1 million distinct CDR3 sequences listed, less than 45% are singletons. This clonotype was counted once. The antigen is not known. At one end the junction does not follow the germline gene, possibly because of a read error. Whole-study results and caveats: The 13-signature model separated ophthalmopathy from stable hyperthyroidism at 85% to 90% sensitivity and about 81% specificity.

This CDR3 has 14 amino acids. Germline V gene sequence: CDR1 SEHNR, CDR2 FQNEAQ (reference sequence). Input material: peripheral blood or thyroid tissue (not recorded which). The chain carries TRBV7-9 and TRBJ1-2, with 10 bases fitting TRBD1. This sequence originates from an adult man with Graves' hyperthyroidism. The DNA of the CDR3 is TGCGCCAGCAGCCAATTTGGGACAGGGGTCGGCTACACCTTC. Residues: CASSQFGTGVGYTF.